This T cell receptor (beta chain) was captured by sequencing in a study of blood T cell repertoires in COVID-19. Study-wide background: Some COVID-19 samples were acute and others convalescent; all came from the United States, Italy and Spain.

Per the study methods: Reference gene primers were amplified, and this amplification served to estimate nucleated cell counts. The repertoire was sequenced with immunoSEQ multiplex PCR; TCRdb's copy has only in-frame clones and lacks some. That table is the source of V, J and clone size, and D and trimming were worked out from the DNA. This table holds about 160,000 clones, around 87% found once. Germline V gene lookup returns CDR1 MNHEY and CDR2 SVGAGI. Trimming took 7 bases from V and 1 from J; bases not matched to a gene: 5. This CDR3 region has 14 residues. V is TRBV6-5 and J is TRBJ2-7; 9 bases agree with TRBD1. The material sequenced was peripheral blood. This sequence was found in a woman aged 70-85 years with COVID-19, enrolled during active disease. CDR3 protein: CASNRDRDSYEQYF. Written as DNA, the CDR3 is TGTGCCAGCAACCGGGACAGGGATTCCTACGAGCAGTACTTC.